The clone carrying this T cell receptor (beta chain) was counted many times. Its antigen is still unknown. The source of the sample is a study of identical twins. Study results and caveats: Out-of-frame alpha sequences shared by twins were enriched for low generation probability. Analyses of zero insertions could, in part, be confounded by invariant MAIT and iNKT cells. Less excess twin sharing appeared in beta out-of-frame sequences.

Each cDNA held unique molecular identifiers, and template switching gave it a universal primer site. TCRdb analysed the 5' RACE reads with MiXCR anew, one entry per CDR3 protein. Of about 890,000 distinct CDR3 sequences detected, around 12% appear once; the ten largest clones hold roughly 1.5%. The CDR3 is 15 amino acids. Trimming took 6 bases from V and 7 from J; bases not matched to a gene: 8. Germline V gives CDR1 MNHEY, CDR2 SMNVEV (reference sequence). These data also featured in a second study, about yellow fever vaccine responses in identical twins.

This sequence joins TRBV27 and TRBJ2-1, with 11 bases fitting TRBD2. Sequenced sample: PBMCs. This receptor was taken from a woman in her late teens or twenties in good health. For the CDR3, the DNA is TGTGCCAGCAGCCCTACTAGCGGGAGTGGAAATGAGCAGTTCTTC. Amino acid sequence: CASSPTSGSGNEQFF.